Following are 27 T cell receptor beta chains from one sample sequenced in a study of early T cells in non-severe SARS-CoV-2 infection. TCRdb reprocessed the 5' RACE reads via MiXCR and lists one record per CDR3 protein. In the table there are some 51,000 distinct CDR3 sequences, 15% of which are singletons. The sample consisted of whole blood, taken at baseline. The receptors were gathered from an adult who was a healthcare worker with PCR-confirmed SARS-CoV-2 infection or an uninfected control (not recorded which).

This clonotype turned up a few times. The rearrangement uses TRBV5-1 and TRBJ2-3; D uncertain. Per the germline V gene, CDR1 is SGHRS and CDR2 is YFSETQ. The V gene lost 0 bases and the J gene lost 5 bases, with 13 bases spanning the gap. This CDR3 contains 15 residues. The DNA of the CDR3 is TGCGCCAGCAGCTTGGCCCGATCGGAAGAAGATACGCAGTATTTT. Protein sequence: CASSLARSEEDTQYF. The full variable domain, rest sourced from reference TRBV5-1 and TRBJ2-3, is KAGVTQTPRYLIKTRGQQVTLSCSPISGHRSVSWYQQTPGQGLQFLFEYFSETQRNKGNFPGRFSGRQFSNSRSEMNVSTLELGDSALYLCASSLARSEEDTQYFGPGTRLTVL.

This clonotype was picked up many times. The chain joins TRBV6-2 or TRBV6-3 to TRBJ2-7, with D perhaps matching TRBD1 (5 bases). Trimming pared 2 bases from V and 3 bases from J, leaving 5 bases between. Germline V lookup: CDR1 MNHEY, CDR2 SVGEGT. This CDR3 has 12 residues. The CDR3: CASSYRGYEQYF. Here the CDR3 DNA reads TGTGCCAGCAGTTACAGGGGCTACGAGCAGTACTTC.

The sample holds a few counts of this clonotype. The chain links TRBV12-3 or TRBV12-4 to TRBJ1-2; D is unclear. This CDR3 has 16 amino acids. V lost 4 bases and J 4 bases, leaving 19 bases between the germline ends. DNA for the CDR3: TGTGCCAGCAGTTCTATCAGGTTGGGGAGTAGCTATGGCTACACCTTC. Protein sequence: CASSSIRLGSSYGYTF.

In this sample, this clonotype turned up many times. The genes are TRBV12-3 or TRBV12-4 and TRBJ2-7; the D gene could be TRBD1 or TRBD2 (6 bases each). V was trimmed by 3 bases and J by 7 bases, leaving 16 bases between them. The CDR3 spans 14 residues. Here the CDR3 reads CASSFKGGPGEQYF. The CDR3 DNA follows: TGTGCCAGCAGTTTTAAGGGGGGCCCGGGAGAGCAGTACTTC.

The chain recombines TRBV7-3 with TRBJ2-1, with no clear D. V was trimmed by 5 bases and J by 4 bases, leaving 15 bases between them. The CDR3 is 15 residues long. Per germline, CDR1 SGHTA and CDR2 FQGTGA. The CDR3 coding sequence is TGTGCCAGCAGCGCTCAAGTGGGCTCTTACAATGAGCAGTTCTTC. Translated, it gives CASSAQVGSYNEQFF.

This clonotype was recorded many times. The chain combines TRBV28 with TRBJ2-7; D is uncertain. V was pared by 5 bases and J by 6 bases, with 11 bases between. CDR3 size: 12 residues. The germline V gene encodes CDR1 MDHEN and CDR2 SYDVKM. CDR3 amino acids: CASSPRAREQYF. The CDR3 DNA is TGTGCCAGCAGTCCTCGGGCCCGCGAGCAGTACTTC.

This clonotype was observed at least ten times. This chain connects TRBV20-1 to TRBJ2-5; D perhaps matches TRBD2 (6 bases). V was trimmed by 6 bases and J by 3 bases, leaving 23 bases between them. Germline V gene data show CDR1 as DFQATT and CDR2 as SNEGSKA (reference sequence). CDR3 size: 16 residues. The CDR3 nucleotides read TGCAGTGCCGAGCCCCGGGGGACCACAGCTGAAGAGACCCAGTACTTC. This sequence encodes CSAEPRGTTAEETQYF.

The gene calls are TRBV7-6 and TRBJ2-7; D gene unclear. Germline V gives CDR1 SGHVS, CDR2 FNYEAQ. V lost 4 bases, J lost 2 bases, and 12 bases lay in between. This CDR3 is built from 14 residues. The CDR3 sequence: CASSSALGPYEQYF. CDR3 DNA: TGTGCCAGCAGCTCCGCACTTGGGCCCTACGAGCAGTACTTC.

This clonotype was picked up a small number of times. The chain recombines TRBV20-1 with TRBJ1-6; D is undetermined. The CDR3 covers 13 residues. V was shortened by 0 bases and J by 7 bases, with 7 bases between the two germline ends. Germline CDR1 DFQATT, CDR2 SNEGSKA (reference sequence). CDR3 sequence reads: CSARDYRNSPLHF. CDR3 nucleotide sequence: TGCAGTGCTAGAGATTATCGGAATTCACCCCTCCACTTT.

Many counts were recorded for this clonotype. The gene calls are TRBV28 and TRBJ1-2; D gene ambiguous. Germline V gives CDR1 MDHEN, CDR2 SYDVKM. The CDR3 is 11 amino acids. Trimming took 5 bases from V and 6 from J, leaving 7 bases between them. Here the CDR3 DNA reads TGTGCCAGCAGTCTCAGAGATGGCTACACCTTC. Its translation is CASSLRDGYTF.

The rearrangement uses TRBV6-6 and TRBJ1-2, with a tentative D call TRBD1 (5 bases). CDR1 is MNHNY and CDR2 is SVGAGI in the germline V gene (reference sequence). V gave up 2 bases and J gave up 6 bases, with 10 bases separating them. The CDR3 is 13 amino acids. The CDR3 spells CASSYGRANGYTF. The CDR3 coding sequence is TGTGCCAGCAGTTACGGCAGGGCCAATGGCTACACCTTC.

This clonotype has just a few counts. CDR3 nucleotide sequence: TGTGCCAGCAGCTTAACGGGTTCGGCTTACACAGATACGCAGTATTTT. Protein sequence: CASSLTGSAYTDTQYF. The rearrangement links TRBV7-9 to TRBJ2-3; D gene uncertain. Germline V gives CDR1 SEHNR, CDR2 FQNEAQ (reference sequence). The V end was cut by 2 bases, the J end by 2 bases, with 14 bases between. The CDR3 is 16 residues long. Filled out from reference TRBV7-9 and TRBJ2-3, the complete variable domain reads DTGVSQNPRHKITKRGQNVTFRCDPISEHNRLYWYRQTLGQGPEFLTYFQNEAQLEKSRLLSDRFSAERPKGSFSTLEIQRTEQGDSAMYLCASSLTGSAYTDTQYFGPGTRLTVL.

This clonotype was counted between two and nine times. The chain links TRBV11-1 to TRBJ2-3; 8 bases line up with TRBD1. This CDR3 contains 14 residues. Germline CDR1 and CDR2: SGHAT and FQDESV (reference sequence). J lost 6 bases, V lost 9 bases, and 11 bases had no gene match. The CDR3 spells CASSDRGQRDTQYF. CDR3 in DNA: TGTGCCAGTAGTGACAGGGGCCAACGGGATACGCAGTATTTT.

J is TRBJ2-1 and V is TRBV12-3 or TRBV12-4; 10 bases map to TRBD2. The CDR3 is 12 amino acids. Germline trimming cut 8 bases from V and 9 bases from J; bases unmatched to any gene: 4. CDR3 region: CASLAGESEQFF. The DNA of the CDR3 is TGTGCCAGCCTAGCGGGAGAGAGTGAGCAGTTCTTC.

For this clonotype: A much larger clone sits a single nucleotide away, making a read error possible. The rearrangement links TRBV7-8 to TRBJ1-6; TRBD1 aligns across 8 bases. There are 14 residues in the CDR3. In germline, CDR1 is SGHVS, CDR2 FQNEAQ. In DNA, the CDR3 is TGTGCCAGCAGCTACGGACAGGGTAGCTCACCCCCCCACTTT. It specifies CASSYGQGSSPPHF.

This chain uses TRBV18 with TRBJ2-7, with TRBD2 matching 11 bases. CDR1 and CDR2 (germline): KGHSH, LQKENI. V shed 4 bases and J 1 base; nucleotides not matched to a gene: 12. The CDR3 has 18 amino acids. The CDR3 is CASSQGLAELQGSYEQYF. The CDR3 nucleotides read TGTGCCAGCTCACAGGGACTAGCGGAGTTACAAGGGTCCTACGAGCAGTACTTC.

The V and J genes are TRBV29-1 and TRBJ2-2, with 10 bases lining up with TRBD1. After removal of 6 bases from V and 1 base from J, the junction contained 5 bases not matched to a gene. Germline V lookup: CDR1 SQVTM, CDR2 ANQGSEA. The CDR3 is 15 amino acids. CDR3 region: CSVGDRGQNTGELFF. Written as DNA, the CDR3 is TGCAGCGTAGGGGACAGGGGACAGAACACCGGGGAGCTGTTTTTT.

This clonotype was counted a few times. V usage is TRBV7-3 and J usage is TRBJ2-5; TRBD1 matches at 8 bases. Germline V gene data show CDR1 as SGHTA and CDR2 as FQGTGA. V trimming: 5 bases; J trimming: 5 bases; junction bases outside the gene matches: 4. The length of the CDR3 is 13 residues. The CDR3, as DNA: TGTGCCAGCAGCAGGGACAGGCGGGAGACCCAGTACTTC. As protein: CASSRDRRETQYF.

This chain joins TRBV29-1 and TRBJ2-7; TRBD1 might be the D (5 bases). Per the germline V gene, CDR1 is SQVTM and CDR2 is ANQGSEA. V was trimmed by 6 bases and J by 7 bases, leaving 19 bases between them. This CDR3 has 13 amino acids. CDR3 sequence reads: CSVDDRYLGEQYF. The CDR3 DNA reads as TGCAGCGTCGACGACAGATACCTGGGAGAGCAGTACTTC.

This clonotype was seen ten or more times. The chain uses TRBV5-5 and TRBJ1-2, with TRBD1 matching 8 bases. This CDR3 contains 15 residues. Per the germline V gene, CDR1 is SGHKS and CDR2 is YYEKEE (reference sequence). V lost 3 bases, J lost 0 bases, and 4 bases stayed unmatched. The CDR3: CASSYGQGANYGYTF. CDR3 DNA sequence: TGTGCCAGCAGCTACGGACAGGGAGCTAACTATGGCTACACCTTC.

Many counts were recorded for this clonotype. This chain joins TRBV20-1 and TRBJ2-1; 10 bases match TRBD1. With V trimmed by 4 bases and J by 4 bases, 7 bases remained unmatched. The CDR3 contains 15 residues. Germline V CDR1 and CDR2: DFQATT, SNEGSKA (reference sequence). The CDR3 protein is CSAMYRTGGYNEQFF. The CDR3 DNA reads as TGCAGTGCTATGTACCGGACAGGGGGTTACAATGAGCAGTTCTTC.

This clonotype is judged medium-sized. This sequence joins TRBV19 and TRBJ2-4; D is unresolved. This CDR3 is 11 amino acids long. Trimming left V 7 bases short and J 5 bases short, with 6 bases between. Germline V lookup: CDR1 LNHDA, CDR2 SQIVND (reference sequence). This chain's CDR3 is CASTTENIQYF. DNA of the CDR3: TGTGCCAGTACCACAGAAAACATTCAGTACTTC. Together with reference TRBV19 and TRBJ2-4, the CDR3 gives the full variable domain: DGGITQSPKYLFRKEGQNVTLSCEQNLNHDAMYWYRQDPGQGLRLIYYSQIVNDFQKGDIAEGYSVSREKKESFPLTVTSAQKNPTAFYLCASTTENIQYFGAGTRLSVL.

V gene TRBV20-1 combines with J gene TRBJ1-1; maybe TRBD1 (6 bases). Germline CDR1 reads DFQATT; CDR2 reads SNEGSKA (reference sequence). This CDR3 contains 12 residues. The germline V and J ends were trimmed by 1 base and 3 bases, with 6 bases remaining between them. Here the CDR3 reads CSARAGDTEAFF. CDR3 nucleotide sequence: TGCAGTGCTAGAGCAGGGGACACTGAAGCTTTCTTT.

The sample holds many counts of this clonotype. The rearrangement uses TRBV7-2 and TRBJ1-2; 8 positions match TRBD1. After removal of 4 bases from V and 8 bases from J, the junction contained 6 bases not matched to a gene. The length of the CDR3 is 13 residues. Germline CDR1 and CDR2: SGHTA and FQGNSA. CDR3 sequence (DNA): TGTGCCAGCAGCTCCAGGACAGGGCAGGGCTACACCTTC. Translation gives CASSSRTGQGYTF.

This clonotype was counted many times. The chain uses TRBV4-1 and TRBJ2-2; 10 positions agree with TRBD2. Germline trimming cut 4 bases from V and 5 bases from J; bases unmatched to any gene: 7. In germline, CDR1 is MGHRA, CDR2 YSYEKL. The CDR3 loop spans 16 amino acids. CDR3: CASSRLAGVGTGELFF. The CDR3 coding sequence is TGCGCCAGCAGCCGTCTAGCGGGAGTGGGAACCGGGGAGCTGTTTTTT.

The sample holds a few counts of this clonotype. The rearrangement uses TRBV20-1 and TRBJ2-1, with D uncertain. The CDR3 loop spans 14 amino acids. Germline CDR1 reads DFQATT; CDR2 reads SNEGSKA (reference sequence). Trimming shortened V by 3 bases and J by 6 bases, and 15 bases separated the two germline ends. CDR3 bases: TGCAGTGCTAGGGACCCCGTTAAACCCAATGAGCAGTTCTTC. This translates into CSARDPVKPNEQFF.

The rearrangement uses TRBV7-3 and TRBJ2-3; D is possibly TRBD2 (5 bases). CDR3 size: 14 residues. V gave up 6 bases and J gave up 0 bases, with 10 bases separating them. The V gene's germline CDR1 is SGHTA and CDR2 FQGTGA. As DNA, the CDR3 is TGTGCCAGCAGTTGGGGAGCTAGCACAGATACGCAGTATTTT. This gives the protein CASSWGASTDTQYF.